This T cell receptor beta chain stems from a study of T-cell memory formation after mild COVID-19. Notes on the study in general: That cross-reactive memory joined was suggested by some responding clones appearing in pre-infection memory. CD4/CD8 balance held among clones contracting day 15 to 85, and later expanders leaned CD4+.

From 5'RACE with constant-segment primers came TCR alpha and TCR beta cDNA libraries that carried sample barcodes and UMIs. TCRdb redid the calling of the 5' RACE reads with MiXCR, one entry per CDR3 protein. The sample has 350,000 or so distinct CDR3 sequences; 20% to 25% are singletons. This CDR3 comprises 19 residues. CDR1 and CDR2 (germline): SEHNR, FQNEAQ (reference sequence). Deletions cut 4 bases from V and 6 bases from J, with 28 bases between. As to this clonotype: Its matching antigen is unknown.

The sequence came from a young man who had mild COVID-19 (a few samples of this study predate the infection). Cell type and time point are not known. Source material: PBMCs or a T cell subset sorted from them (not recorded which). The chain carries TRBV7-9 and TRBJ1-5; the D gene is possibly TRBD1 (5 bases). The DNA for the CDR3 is TGTGCCAGCAGCTCAACTTATAGTGACGGGGGAGTTCCGAGTCAGCCCCAGCATTTT. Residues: CASSSTYSDGGVPSQPQHF.